The 32 T cell receptor beta chains reported below all come from one sample, sequenced in a study of kidney transplant recipient with SARS-CoV-2 infection. TCRdb re-derived calls from the reads in MiXCR, one entry per CDR3 protein. Here the sample spans 200,000 to 250,000 distinct CDR3 sequences, 29% being singletons. The input for sequencing was a blood sample, taken at baseline and on roughly day 110 from a kidney transplant recipient. The receptors were sampled from a young adult male patient who had COVID-19 and was a kidney transplant recipient. The graft donor may have given rise to some T cells.

Comment on this clonotype: A read error may account for a junction end that differs from germline. V and J are TRBV3-1 and TRBJ1-1, with D uncertain. The CDR3 runs to 17 residues. Germline-derived CDR1 and CDR2 are LGHDT and YNNKEL (reference sequence). CDR3 amino acids: CVSSRLSPISIRTEAFF. CDR3 coding DNA: TGTGTCAGCAGCAGGTTAAGTCCCATTTCAATTCGCACCGAAGCTTTCTTT.

The chain recombines TRBV5-4 with TRBJ2-5; 8 positions agree with TRBD2. The germline V gene has CDR1 SGHNT and CDR2 YYREEE (reference sequence). The CDR3 is 15 residues long. The V and J ends lost 0 bases and 3 bases, in that order; junction bases with no gene match: 4. The CDR3 DNA follows: TGTGCCAGCAGCTTGGAAGGTAGCGGGGAAGAGACCCAGTACTTC. Translation gives CASSLEGSGEETQYF.

This clonotype has ten or more counts. The rearrangement joins TRBV20-1 to TRBJ2-5; 8 positions match TRBD1. Trimming cost V 5 bases and J 3 bases; bases outside gene matches: 8. Germline CDR1 is DFQATT and CDR2 is SNEGSKA (reference sequence). This CDR3 contains 14 residues. In nucleotides, the CDR3 is TGCAGTGCTTCATACTCGGGACAGGAAGAGACCCAGTACTTC. It encodes CSASYSGQEETQYF.

A remark on this clonotype: The CDR3 carries no conserved terminal phenylalanine or tryptophan, so it likely arises from a read error. This chain uses TRBV18 with TRBJ1-5; TRBD1 aligns across 8 bases. Trimming at V came to 3 bases and at J to 1 base, leaving 11 bases not matched to a gene. CDR1 and CDR2 (germline): KGHSH, LQKENI. The CDR3 runs to 18 residues. The CDR3 coding sequence is TGTGCCAGCTCACCTACTTCCCAGGGGGCGCGGAGCAATCAGCCCCAGCATTCT. Translating it yields CASSPTSQGARSNQPQHS.

This clonotype has at least ten counts. This sequence joins TRBV5-2 and TRBJ2-6. TRBV5-2 is deemed a pseudogene. The CDR3 runs 18 residues. CDR3 bases: TGTGCCAGCAAAACTCTGCGAGAGACACAAAGTCGGGCCAACGTCCTGACTTTC. This gives the protein CASKTLRETQSRANVLTF.

This clonotype was counted many times. The chain recombines TRBV6-4 with TRBJ1-2; D call uncertain. From germline, CDR1 is MRHNA and CDR2 SNTAGT. The CDR3 is made up of 17 amino acids. V shed 3 bases and J shed 4 bases, with 21 bases lying between them. In nucleotides, the CDR3 is TGTGCCAGCAGTGAAAGCCACTCACACGGAAAGACCTATGGCTACACCTTC. Translated: CASSESHSHGKTYGYTF.

Notes on this clonotype: A clone one base away is much larger, so this may be a read error. This chain connects TRBV6-1 to TRBJ1-2; D unresolved. This CDR3 region has 17 residues. Germline V gives CDR1 MNHNS, CDR2 SASEGT. V shed 5 bases and J shed 4 bases, with 23 bases lying between them. For the CDR3, the DNA is TGTGCCAGCAGTCTATTGACCCCTATGCGAAAGACCTATGGCTACACCTTC. Its translation is CASSLLTPMRKTYGYTF.

About this clonotype itself: This may arise from a read error, as a much more abundant clone is one base away. The J gene is TRBJ2-2, the V gene TRBV28, with 8 bases that match TRBD1. Germline lookup yields CDR1 MDHEN and CDR2 SYDVKM. The length of the CDR3 is 16 residues. CDR3 DNA sequence: TGTGCCAACAGTCCCATAAGTGGGACAGGCGCCGCGGAGCTGTTTTTT. Its translation: CANSPISGTGAAELFF.

This clonotype was seen many times. V gene TRBV28 combines with J gene TRBJ1-5, with D unresolved. CDR1 is MDHEN and CDR2 is SYDVKM in the germline V gene. There are 15 residues in the CDR3. Trimming took 7 bases from V and 0 from J, leaving 13 bases between them. The CDR3 DNA follows: TGTGCCAGCACCTCGAGGGTAGTTAGCAATCAGCCCCAGCATTTT. Its protein product is CASTSRVVSNQPQHF. The variable domain in full, with the rest retrieved from reference TRBV28 and TRBJ1-5, is DVKVTQSSRYLVKRTGEKVFLECVQDMDHENMFWYRQDPGLGLRLIYFSYDVKMKEKGDIPEGYSVSREKKERFSLILESASTNQTSMYLCASTSRVVSNQPQHFGDGTRLSIL.

This clonotype was recorded many times. The chain recombines TRBV6-1 with TRBJ1-4; D is perhaps TRBD1 (6 bases). The CDR3 is 14 residues long. The germline CDR1 and CDR2 sequences are MNHNS and SASEGT. V lost 1 base, J lost 4 bases, and 7 bases lay in between. The CDR3 DNA reads TGTGCCAGCAGTGAAGGCAGGGGTAATGAAAAACTGTTTTTT. As protein: CASSEGRGNEKLFF.

Concerning this clonotype itself: A much larger clone differs by one base, so this may be a read error. The chain is built from TRBV16 and TRBJ1-2; D is perhaps TRBD1 (5 bases). The CDR3 is made up of 17 amino acids. Per the germline V gene, CDR1 is KGHSY and CDR2 is FQNENV. The V and J ends lost 7 bases and 4 bases respectively, with 25 bases between them. CDR3 amino acids: CASNIEGVVRKTYGYTF. The CDR3 coding sequence is TGTGCCAGCAACATAGAAGGGGTCGTTAGAAAGACCTATGGCTACACCTTC. The entire variable domain, with the rest obtained from reference TRBV16 and TRBJ1-2, is as follows: GEEVAQTPKHLVRGEGQKAKLYCAPIKGHSYVFWYQQVLKNEFKFLISFQNENVFDETGMPKERFSAKCLPNSPCSLEIQATKLEDSAVYFCASNIEGVVRKTYGYTFGSGTRLTVV.

To note about this clonotype: A clone one base away is much larger, so this may be a read error. CDR3 protein: CASSTRVTLRKIYGYTF. CDR3 in DNA: TGTGCCAGCAGCACTCGGGTCACCCTTCGAAAGATCTATGGCTACACCTTC. The chain links TRBV3-1 to TRBJ1-2; D is undetermined. The CDR3 has 17 amino acids. Germline CDR1 is LGHDT and CDR2 is YNNKEL (reference sequence). The germline V and J ends were trimmed by 5 bases and 4 bases, with 23 bases remaining between them.

The chain uses TRBV19 and TRBJ2-3, with D possibly matching TRBD1 (6 bases). Deletions cut 6 bases from V and 0 bases from J, with 13 bases between. The CDR3 loop spans 15 amino acids. Germline V CDR1 and CDR2: LNHDA, SQIVND (reference sequence). For the CDR3, the DNA is TGTGCCAGTAGGCTGACAGGAGTTAGCACAGATACGCAGTATTTT. Translating it yields CASRLTGVSTDTQYF. Using reference TRBV19 and TRBJ2-3 for the parts outside the CDR3, the full variable domain is DGGITQSPKYLFRKEGQNVTLSCEQNLNHDAMYWYRQDPGQGLRLIYYSQIVNDFQKGDIAEGYSVSREKKESFPLTVTSAQKNPTAFYLCASRLTGVSTDTQYFGPGTRLTVL.

A word on this clonotype: A much larger clone differs from this one at a single base, so this may be a read error. The CDR3 end shows no conserved phenylalanine or tryptophan, and so a read error is likely. The chain recombines TRBV24-1 with TRBJ1-2; D unresolved. V lost 4 bases, J lost 4 bases, and 21 bases lay in between. Looked up from germline, CDR1 is KGHDR and CDR2 is SFDVKD. This CDR3 contains 17 residues. The CDR3 protein is CATSESRSTRKTYGYTY. Written as DNA, the CDR3 is TGTGCCACCAGTGAATCGCGTAGTACCAGAAAGACCTATGGCTACACCTAC.

As regards this clonotype: One junction end disagrees with the germline gene, perhaps due to a read error. The rearrangement uses TRBV18 and TRBJ2-1; 8 positions match TRBD1. The germline gives CDR1 KGHSH, CDR2 LQKENI. The CDR3 runs to 17 residues. CDR3 nucleotide sequence: TGTGCCGGCTCACCACAAACCGGGACAGGAAAGGACAATGAGCAGTTCTTC. Its translation is CAGSPQTGTGKDNEQFF.

For this clonotype: A clone one base away is much larger, so this may be a read error. V usage is TRBV5-1 and J usage is TRBJ2-2; D unclear. Germline lookup yields CDR1 SGHRS and CDR2 YFSETQ. There are 11 residues in the CDR3. The V end lost 7 bases, the J end lost 6 bases, and 7 bases lay between the germline ends. The CDR3 sequence is CASGNPGELFF. DNA of the CDR3: TGCGCCAGCGGCAACCCCGGGGAGCTGTTTTTT.

In this sample, this clonotype turned up many times. This chain links TRBV30 with TRBJ1-2; D gene unclear. V lost 4 bases to trimming and J lost 4 bases, with 22 bases between them. The CDR3 is 16 residues long. CDR1 is GTSNPN, CDR2 SVGIG, per germline (reference sequence). The CDR3 DNA reads as TGTGCCTGGAATATATGGCGTTATAGAAAGACCTATGGCTACACCTTC. This gives the protein CAWNIWRYRKTYGYTF.

In this sample, this clonotype turned up a few times. This chain uses TRBV4-3 with TRBJ2-1, with a possible D match to TRBD1 (6 bases). The CDR3 is 15 residues long. Germline CDR1 LGHNA, CDR2 YSLEER. V was cut by 0 bases and J by 3 bases, with 9 bases left in between. The CDR3 nucleotides are TGCGCCAGCAGCCAAGATCAGGGACACTACAATGAGCAGTTCTTC. This translates into CASSQDQGHYNEQFF.

As concerns this clonotype: Since a much larger clone is just one base distant, this may be a read error. The genes are TRBV7-2 and TRBJ2-3, with 13 positions matching TRBD2. The trim removed 5 bases at V and 2 bases at J, leaving 10 bases unmatched. Germline CDR1 and CDR2: SGHTA and FQGNSA. This CDR3 is 18 amino acids long. In DNA, the CDR3 is TGTGCCAGCAGCCTTGATGGGACTAGCGGGATGAACACAGATACGCAGTATTTT. Its translation: CASSLDGTSGMNTDTQYF.

This clonotype has ten or more counts. This chain connects TRBV16 to TRBJ1-2; the D is unclear. There are 17 residues in the CDR3. Trimming removed 3 bases from V and 4 bases from J, with 21 bases in between. Germline-derived CDR1 and CDR2 are KGHSY and FQNENV. The CDR3 nucleotides are TGTGCCAGCAGCCACTTGGTGGTCGTTAGAAAGACCTATGGCTACACCTTC. Translated, it gives CASSHLVVVRKTYGYTF.

This clonotype has ten or more counts. One junction end disagrees with the germline gene, perhaps due to a read error. The rearrangement joins TRBV4-2 to TRBJ2-7, with 7 nucleotides matching TRBD2. The CDR3 covers 14 residues. Per the germline V gene, CDR1 is LGHNA and CDR2 is YNFKEQ. CDR3 DNA sequence: TGCGCCAGCAGCCAAGCTGGGGGGGCCTACGAGCAGTACTTC. Its protein product is CASSQAGGAYEQYF.

This clonotype appeared many times. V and J are TRBV6-1 and TRBJ1-4; no firm D call. V was shortened by 4 bases and J by 8 bases, with 14 bases between the two germline ends. CDR1 is MNHNS and CDR2 is SASEGT in the germline V gene. The CDR3 is 14 amino acids. CDR3 amino acids: CASSALGLEEKLFF. CDR3 bases: TGTGCCAGCAGTGCGCTAGGGCTGGAAGAAAAACTGTTTTTT.

Notes on this clonotype: Possible read error: a much larger clone is one base away. This sequence joins TRBV6-5 and TRBJ2-6; D remains unclear. This CDR3 comprises 15 residues. Germline assignment: CDR1 MNHEY and CDR2 SVGAGI. This CDR3 reads CAGSYPSSGANVLTF. As DNA, the CDR3 is TGTGCCGGCAGTTACCCTAGCTCTGGGGCCAACGTCCTGACTTTC.

This clonotype was counted between two and nine times. This sequence joins TRBV6-5 and TRBJ2-1; 8 bases agree with TRBD2. The trim removed 0 bases at V and 7 bases at J, leaving 8 bases unmatched. The CDR3 length is 16 residues. Looked up from germline, CDR1 is MNHEY and CDR2 is SVGAGI. DNA of the CDR3: TGTGCCAGCAGTTACTCTGGTGGACTAGCTTTGAATGAGCAGTTCTTC. It yields the protein CASSYSGGLALNEQFF.

With respect to this clonotype: A read error may explain this, as a much larger clone is one base away. V gene TRBV5-1 combines with J gene TRBJ2-5; 10 bases fit TRBD1. Per germline, CDR1 SGHRS and CDR2 YFSETQ. CDR3 size: 15 residues. This CDR3 is CASSWGTGDGEAQYF. The CDR3 DNA reads as TGCGCCAGCAGCTGGGGGACAGGGGACGGAGAGGCCCAGTACTTC.

This clonotype was detected many times. The genes are TRBV2 and TRBJ1-3, with 7 bases that match TRBD1. V was pared by 5 bases and J by 4 bases, with 11 bases of the junction left unmatched. The CDR3 has 16 residues. Germline CDR1 and CDR2: SNHLY and FYNNEI. CDR3 sequence reads: CASSPSWGTAGNTIYF. In DNA, the CDR3 is TGTGCCAGCAGTCCATCCTGGGGGACAGCAGGAAACACCATATATTTT.

Concerning this clonotype itself: A clone one base away is much larger, so this may be a read error. This chain links TRBV5-4 with TRBJ1-2; D uncertain. The CDR3 has 16 residues. The V end lost 7 bases, the J end lost 4 bases, and 23 bases lay between the germline ends. Looked up from germline, CDR1 is SGHNT and CDR2 is YYREEE (reference sequence). Here the CDR3 DNA reads TGTGCCAGCCTCGATAACGTACCAGGAAAGACCTATGGCTACACCTTC. This gives the protein CASLDNVPGKTYGYTF.

This clonotype was detected ten times or more. V usage is TRBV2 and J usage is TRBJ1-4; D is perhaps TRBD1 (5 bases). Germline V gene sequence: CDR1 SNHLY, CDR2 FYNNEI. V was cut by 8 bases and J by 0 bases, with 13 bases left in between. The CDR3 is 15 amino acids. Here the CDR3 reads CASGAGSSTNEKLFF. CDR3 coding DNA: TGTGCCAGCGGGGCAGGTAGTTCAACTAATGAAAAACTGTTTTTT.

J is TRBJ1-2 and V is TRBV27; D is ambiguous. Between the trimmed V and J ends, which lost 4 bases and 4 bases, there was a span of 22 bases. Germline-derived CDR1 and CDR2 are MNHEY and SMNVEV (reference sequence). The CDR3 loop spans 17 amino acids. DNA of the CDR3: TGTGCCAGCAGTTGTAGATTTCCTGGCCGAAAGACCTATGGCTACACCTTC. Protein: CASSCRFPGRKTYGYTF.

This clonotype showed up just once. A much larger clone lies a single base off, so this may be a read error. This chain joins TRBV12-3 or TRBV12-4 and TRBJ1-1, with 9 bases aligning to TRBD1. The CDR3 sequence is 11 residues long. Losses at the gene ends were 3 bases for V and 13 bases for J; bases not matched to a gene: 3. CDR3 DNA sequence: TGTGCCAGCAGTTTGACAGGGGGAGTTTTCTTT. Translating gives CASSLTGGVFF.

A word on this clonotype: Since a much larger clone is just one base distant, this may be a read error. The genes are TRBV6-5 and TRBJ2-3; possibly TRBD1 for D (6 bases). The CDR3 has 13 residues. Germline V CDR1 and CDR2: MNHEY, SVGAGI. The CDR3 DNA sequence: TGTGCCGGCAGGGGATTTAGCACAGATACGCAGTATTTT. The encoded protein is CAGRGFSTDTQYF.

This clonotype was recorded many times. The CDR3 DNA reads TGTGCCAGCATTAAGGACAGGGAGACCCAGTACTTC. Encoded protein: CASIKDRETQYF. The J gene is TRBJ2-5, the V gene TRBV5-5, with 7 bases that match TRBD1. Germline CDR1 is SGHKS and CDR2 is YYEKEE (reference sequence). The CDR3 is 12 amino acids. The V segment lost 6 bases and the J segment 5 bases; nucleotides outside the gene matches: 4.